The 11 T cell receptor beta chains reported below all come from one sample, sequenced in a study of cytomegalovirus exposure and HLA in healthy donors. PCR was performed using 60 Vbeta and 13 Jbeta primers. Produced via immunoSEQ multiplex PCR; TCRdb's table is partial and in-frame only. This sample's table reports roughly 42,000 clones. Material for sequencing was PBMCs. These TCRs come from a man between 25 and 39 years old in good health and CMV-seronegative.

The V gene is TRBV5-4, the J gene TRBJ2-1, with D possibly matching TRBD2 (5 bases). CDR1 is SGHNT, CDR2 YYREEE, per germline (reference sequence). The CDR3 spans 13 residues. V was shortened by 4 bases and J by 10 bases, with 15 bases between the two germline ends. In nucleotides, the CDR3 is TGTGCCAGCAGCCCCCACCCTAGGGAGGAGCAGTTCTTC. It encodes CASSPHPREEQFF. Based on the CDR3 plus reference TRBV5-4 and TRBJ2-1, the full variable domain is ETGVTQSPTHLIKTRGQQVTLRCSSQSGHNTVSWYQQALGQGPQFIFQYYREEENGRGNFPPRFSGLQFPNYSSELNVNALELDDSALYLCASSPHPREEQFFGPGTRLTVL.

The rearrangement uses TRBV11-2 and TRBJ2-7; 7 nucleotides agree with TRBD1. With V trimmed by 1 base and J by 5 bases, 8 bases remained unmatched. CDR1 and CDR2 from the germline V gene are SGHAT and FQNNGV. The CDR3 sequence is 15 residues long. CDR3 loop: CASSLGQGDIHEQYF. Written as DNA, the CDR3 is TGTGCCAGCAGCTTAGGACAGGGAGATATCCACGAGCAGTACTTC.

This chain links TRBV12-5 with TRBJ2-7; D gene uncertain. CDR3 size: 14 residues. The V gene lost 3 bases and the J gene lost 1 base, with 10 bases spanning the gap. Germline V CDR1 and CDR2: LGHNT, FRNRAP. The CDR3 sequence: CASGLSVGSYEQYF. CDR3 nucleotides: TGTGCTAGTGGTTTAAGTGTCGGTTCCTACGAGCAGTACTTC.

The rearrangement links TRBV7-9 to TRBJ2-7, with 11 bases matching TRBD2. The CDR3 has 15 residues. Germline V lookup: CDR1 SEHNR, CDR2 FQNEAQ (reference sequence). Unmatched junction bases numbered 2, after V lost 1 base and J lost 3 bases. Here the CDR3 DNA reads TGTGCCAGCAGCTTAGTAGCGGGAGGGAGCTACGAGCAGTACTTC. As protein: CASSLVAGGSYEQYF.

V is TRBV19 and J is TRBJ1-1, with D hard to call. This CDR3 spans 14 amino acids. Germline V lookup: CDR1 LNHDA, CDR2 SQIVND (reference sequence). V lost 7 bases, J lost 5 bases, and 17 bases lay in between. The CDR3 sequence: CASMLSGLGTEAFF. CDR3 bases: TGTGCCAGTATGTTAAGTGGGCTGGGTACTGAAGCTTTCTTT.

The V gene is TRBV7-9, the J gene TRBJ1-1; TRBD1 might be the D (5 bases). Trimming cost V 5 bases and J 1 base, with 17 bases left between them. This CDR3 contains 16 residues. Germline lookup yields CDR1 SEHNR and CDR2 FQNEAQ (reference sequence). The CDR3 coding sequence is TGTGCCAGCAGCCCCCAGGGAGGGACTTCGAACACTGAAGCTTTCTTT. Translated: CASSPQGGTSNTEAFF.

The J gene is TRBJ2-3, the V gene TRBV5-1, with TRBD2 matching 9 bases. This CDR3 contains 17 residues. V lost 0 bases and J lost 2; bases outside the gene matches: 7. Germline CDR1 and CDR2: SGHRS and YFSETQ. The CDR3 here is CASSLARSSGATDTQYF. CDR3 sequence (DNA): TGCGCCAGCAGCTTGGCCCGTTCTAGCGGGGCCACAGATACGCAGTATTTT.

The chain joins TRBV27 to TRBJ2-2; D is perhaps TRBD1 (5 bases). Trimming stripped 2 bases from V and 8 bases from J, with 15 bases between. Germline loops: CDR1 MNHEY, CDR2 SMNVEV (reference sequence). The CDR3 totals 15 residues. The CDR3 loop is CASSLGAGPPGELFF. As DNA, the CDR3 is TGTGCCAGCAGTTTAGGGGCAGGTCCCCCGGGGGAGCTGTTTTTT.

The rearrangement joins TRBV6-1 to TRBJ2-7; TRBD2 matches 11 bases. Germline V gene lookup returns CDR1 MNHNS and CDR2 SASEGT. This CDR3 comprises 14 residues. V lost 4 bases and J lost 3; bases outside the gene matches: 2. The CDR3 bases are TGTGCCAGCAGTGTGGGACTAGCGGACTACGAGCAGTACTTC. Its protein is CASSVGLADYEQYF.

The chain uses TRBV29-1 and TRBJ1-5, with TRBD1 identical over 9 bases. The CDR3 runs to 13 residues. The trim removed 3 bases at V and 9 bases at J, leaving 6 bases unmatched. Germline V gene lookup returns CDR1 SQVTM and CDR2 ANQGSEA. This CDR3 reads CSVESGQGSPQHF. The CDR3 DNA reads as TGCAGCGTTGAGTCGGGACAGGGCTCGCCCCAGCATTTT. The whole variable domain, filled in from reference TRBV29-1 and TRBJ1-5, reads SAVISQKPSRDICQRGTSLTIQCQVDSQVTMMFWYRQQPGQSLTLIATANQGSEATYESGFVIDKFPISRPNLTFSTLTVSNMSPEDSSIYLCSVESGQGSPQHFGDGTRLSIL.

The J gene is TRBJ1-1, the V gene TRBV6-1; tentative D call: TRBD1 (5 bases). With 0 bases removed from V and 5 bases from J, the gap between germline ends came to 16 bases. The CDR3 covers 16 residues. Germline loops: CDR1 MNHNS, CDR2 SASEGT. The CDR3 nucleotides are TGTGCCAGCAGTGAAGCGCTGGCAGGGTCCTTTACTGAAGCTTTCTTT. It specifies CASSEALAGSFTEAFF.